A few counts support the clone carrying this TCR beta chain. What it recognizes is unknown. Unique molecular identifiers were present in the TCR beta cDNA libraries. One entry per CDR3 protein results from TCRdb running MiXCR on the PCR reads. This sample has 650,000 to 850,000 distinct CDR3 sequences, with about 50% found just once. CDR1 and CDR2 from the germline V gene are WSHSY and SAAADI. The CDR3 has 14 amino acids. V was clipped by 3 bases and J by 5 bases, with 11 bases between them. The sample is drawn from a study of post-analysis software for immune sequencing data. Study-wide results and limits: The five TRBV segments detected at higher frequency in patients than in controls included TRBV5-6, TRBV5-1 and TRBV20-1.

The rearrangement links TRBV10-2 to TRBJ2-1; unclear D gene. This sequence was found in a girl aged 5-17 years with multiple sclerosis. The sequenced material came from blood. The CDR3 DNA reads TGCGCCAGCAGTGAAAGTCTACCTGACAATGAGCAGTTCTTC. Protein product: CASSESLPDNEQFF.